Listed below are T cell receptor beta chains from one sample, sequenced in a study of blood T cell repertoires in COVID-19. The method was immunoSEQ multiplex PCR; TCRdb's version includes in-frame clones alone and lacks a portion of them. The table records 95,000 to 100,000 clones, approximately 90% of them present only once. The sequenced sample was peripheral blood. These receptors came from a man over 45 with acute or convalescent COVID-19. Both conserved end residues are part of each CDR3. Each record gives: D gene, clone size, J gene, V gene, CDR3 protein, CDR3 DNA. The D gene is left open where the match is weak. The size entry is marked missing in some rows and otherwise reads once, few, many or a size class.

D gene: TRBD2
clone size: NA
J gene: TRBJ2-3
V gene: TRBV10-1
CDR3 protein: CASSECGRGGPGDTQYF
CDR3 DNA: TGCGCCAGCAGTGAGTGTGGTCGGGGGGGCCCCGGGGATACGCAGTATTTT

D gene: NA
clone size: NA
J gene: TRBJ2-7
V gene: TRBV7-9
CDR3 protein: CASIGVGGTYEQYF
CDR3 DNA: TGTGCCAGCATTGGGGTTGGAGGGACCTACGAGCAGTACTTC

D gene: TRBD1
clone size: NA
J gene: TRBJ1-4
V gene: TRBV9
CDR3 protein: CASSGQGENEKLFF
CDR3 DNA: TGTGCCAGCAGCGGACAGGGGGAGAATGAAAAACTGTTTTTT

D gene: NA
clone size: NA
J gene: TRBJ2-2
V gene: TRBV18
CDR3 protein: CASSPGTTTGELFF
CDR3 DNA: TGTGCCAGCTCACCCGGGACAACTACCGGGGAGCTGTTTTTT

D gene: NA
clone size: NA
J gene: TRBJ1-5
V gene: TRBV6-1
CDR3 protein: CASSENRSGQPQHF
CDR3 DNA: TGTGCCAGCAGTGAAAACAGGTCCGGTCAGCCCCAGCATTTT

D gene: TRBD2
clone size: few
J gene: TRBJ2-7
V gene: TRBV7-8
CDR3 protein: CASSRGLAGGLRSYEQYF
CDR3 DNA: TGTGCCAGCAGCCGGGGACTAGCGGGGGGCCTTAGATCCTACGAGCAGTACTTC

D gene: TRBD1
clone size: NA
J gene: TRBJ2-7
V gene: TRBV18
CDR3 protein: CASKRGTGGLGEQYF
CDR3 DNA: TGTGCCAGCAAGAGGGGGACAGGGGGCTTGGGCGAGCAGTACTTC

D gene: TRBD1
clone size: NA
J gene: TRBJ1-2
V gene: TRBV6-2/TRBV6-3
CDR3 protein: CASSDGTGNGYTF
CDR3 DNA: TGTGCCAGCAGTGACGGGACAGGGAATGGCTACACCTTC

D gene: NA
clone size: NA
J gene: TRBJ1-1
V gene: TRBV19
CDR3 protein: CASTRTDTEAFF
CDR3 DNA: TGTGCCAGTACCCGGACAGACACTGAAGCTTTCTTT

D gene: TRBD1
clone size: NA
J gene: TRBJ1-3
V gene: TRBV2
CDR3 protein: CASSSFLRDRVGNTIYF
CDR3 DNA: TGTGCCAGCAGTTCCTTCCTCCGGGACAGGGTTGGAAACACCATATATTTT

D gene: TRBD1
clone size: NA
J gene: TRBJ2-7
V gene: TRBV5-1
CDR3 protein: CASSSGQGIYEQYF
CDR3 DNA: TGCGCCAGCAGCAGCGGACAGGGAATCTACGAGCAGTACTTC

D gene: NA
clone size: NA
J gene: TRBJ1-1
V gene: TRBV6-5
CDR3 protein: CASTTHVTGEAFF
CDR3 DNA: TGTGCCAGCACTACACATGTGACTGGCGAAGCTTTCTTT

D gene: NA
clone size: NA
J gene: TRBJ1-2
V gene: TRBV7-2
CDR3 protein: CASSFSSHGPYGYTF
CDR3 DNA: TGTGCCAGCAGCTTCTCTTCCCACGGTCCCTATGGCTACACCTTC

D gene: TRBD1
clone size: NA
J gene: TRBJ1-4
V gene: TRBV28
CDR3 protein: CASSLDRVEKLFF
CDR3 DNA: TGTGCCAGCAGTCTAGACAGGGTTGAAAAACTGTTTTTT

D gene: TRBD2
clone size: NA
J gene: TRBJ2-5
V gene: TRBV5-6
CDR3 protein: CASSPGTIQVETQYF
CDR3 DNA: TGTGCCAGCAGTCCCGGGACTATCCAGGTCGAGACCCAGTACTTC

D gene: NA
clone size: NA
J gene: TRBJ1-1
V gene: TRBV7-6
CDR3 protein: CASSGGQSTEAFF
CDR3 DNA: TGTGCCAGCAGCGGAGGACAGTCGACTGAAGCTTTCTTT

D gene: TRBD1
clone size: NA
J gene: TRBJ1-5
V gene: TRBV10-2
CDR3 protein: CASSLQGALGFSNQPQHF
CDR3 DNA: TGCGCCAGCAGTCTACAGGGGGCTCTTGGGTTTAGCAATCAGCCCCAGCATTTT

D gene: TRBD2
clone size: NA
J gene: TRBJ2-1
V gene: TRBV4-1
CDR3 protein: CASSPQTSGGSNEQFF
CDR3 DNA: TGCGCCAGCAGCCCCCAGACTAGCGGGGGCTCCAATGAGCAGTTCTTC

D gene: TRBD1
clone size: NA
J gene: TRBJ1-3
V gene: TRBV7-2
CDR3 protein: CASSLGWGGQGAGNTIYF
CDR3 DNA: TGTGCCAGCAGCCTAGGCTGGGGGGGACAGGGAGCCGGAAACACCATATATTTT

D gene: NA
clone size: NA
J gene: TRBJ1-5
V gene: TRBV4-1
CDR3 protein: CASSQIVDTQPQHF
CDR3 DNA: TGCGCCAGCAGCCAAATCGTTGACACCCAGCCCCAGCATTTT

D gene: NA
clone size: many
J gene: TRBJ2-3
V gene: TRBV9
CDR3 protein: CASSVDGQTTDTQYF
CDR3 DNA: TGTGCCAGCAGCGTAGATGGGCAGACCACAGATACGCAGTATTTT

D gene: NA
clone size: NA
J gene: TRBJ2-3
V gene: TRBV25-1
CDR3 protein: CASSEPRGSTDTQYF
CDR3 DNA: TGTGCCAGCAGTGAGCCCCGAGGTAGCACAGATACGCAGTATTTT

D gene: NA
clone size: NA
J gene: TRBJ1-6
V gene: TRBV6-5
CDR3 protein: CASSRDSGVGSPLHF
CDR3 DNA: TGTGCCAGCAGCCGGGACTCGGGGGTAGGTTCACCCCTCCACTTT

D gene: TRBD1
clone size: NA
J gene: TRBJ1-6
V gene: TRBV5-1
CDR3 protein: CASSLGQPRDRGVNSPLHF
CDR3 DNA: TGCGCCAGCAGCTTGGGGCAGCCAAGGGACAGGGGTGTAAATTCACCCCTCCACTTT

D gene: NA
clone size: NA
J gene: TRBJ1-2
V gene: TRBV6-5
CDR3 protein: CASRRSAGGGYTF
CDR3 DNA: TGTGCCAGCAGGCGGAGCGCGGGTGGTGGCTACACCTTC

D gene: TRBD1
clone size: NA
J gene: TRBJ2-7
V gene: TRBV7-6
CDR3 protein: CASSSGTGASYEQYF
CDR3 DNA: TGTGCCAGCAGCTCCGGGACAGGGGCCTCCTACGAGCAGTACTTC

D gene: NA
clone size: NA
J gene: TRBJ1-6
V gene: TRBV6-6
CDR3 protein: CAATGTRQDSPLHF
CDR3 DNA: TGTGCCGCAACCGGGACAAGACAAGATTCACCCCTCCACTTT

D gene: NA
clone size: NA
J gene: TRBJ2-7
V gene: TRBV29-1
CDR3 protein: CPNSYEQYF
CDR3 DNA: TGCCCAAACAGCTACGAGCAGTACTTC

D gene: TRBD1
clone size: NA
J gene: TRBJ1-2
V gene: TRBV3-1/TRBV3-2
CDR3 protein: CASSQVDREGYTF
CDR3 DNA: TGTGCCAGCAGCCAGGTGGACAGGGAGGGCTACACCTTC

D gene: TRBD1
clone size: NA
J gene: TRBJ2-4
V gene: TRBV7-2
CDR3 protein: CASSPDRGKNIQYF
CDR3 DNA: TGTGCCAGCAGCCCCGACAGGGGTAAAAACATTCAGTACTTC

D gene: NA
clone size: few
J gene: TRBJ1-3
V gene: TRBV29-1
CDR3 protein: CSVEGRPSKSGNTIYF
CDR3 DNA: TGCAGCGTTGAAGGGAGACCGAGTAAGTCGGGAAACACCATATATTTT

D gene: TRBD1
clone size: once
J gene: TRBJ1-2
V gene: TRBV12-3/TRBV12-4
CDR3 protein: CASSPTGNGYTF
CDR3 DNA: TGTGCCAGCAGTCCGACAGGGAATGGCTACACCTTC

D gene: NA
clone size: NA
J gene: TRBJ2-5
V gene: TRBV12-3/TRBV12-4
CDR3 protein: CASSFPTRETQYF
CDR3 DNA: TGTGCCAGCAGTTTCCCCACGCGAGAGACCCAGTACTTC

D gene: NA
clone size: NA
J gene: TRBJ1-4
V gene: TRBV28
CDR3 protein: CASSLPPSEKLFF
CDR3 DNA: TGTGCCAGCAGTTTACCCCCGAGCGAAAAACTGTTTTTT

D gene: NA
clone size: NA
J gene: TRBJ1-3
V gene: TRBV19
CDR3 protein: CASSILQAGNTIYF
CDR3 DNA: TGTGCCAGTAGTATCCTGCAGGCTGGAAACACCATATATTTT

D gene: NA
clone size: NA
J gene: TRBJ2-3
V gene: TRBV6-5
CDR3 protein: CASSYGGALTDTQYF
CDR3 DNA: TGTGCCAGCAGTTACGGTGGGGCCCTCACAGATACGCAGTATTTT

D gene: NA
clone size: NA
J gene: TRBJ2-5
V gene: TRBV7-2
CDR3 protein: CASSLMTGRQETQYF
CDR3 DNA: TGTGCCAGCAGCTTAATGACAGGCCGCCAAGAGACCCAGTACTTC

D gene: NA
clone size: few
J gene: TRBJ1-1
V gene: TRBV2
CDR3 protein: CASNGGLQVNTEAFF
CDR3 DNA: TGTGCCAGCAACGGGGGACTACAGGTGAACACTGAAGCTTTCTTT

D gene: NA
clone size: NA
J gene: TRBJ1-5
V gene: TRBV7-8
CDR3 protein: CASGGDNHQPQHF
CDR3 DNA: TGTGCCAGTGGGGGGGACAATCATCAGCCCCAGCATTTT

D gene: NA
clone size: once
J gene: TRBJ1-2
V gene: TRBV4-3
CDR3 protein: CASSQDKMQGANYGYTF
CDR3 DNA: TGCGCCAGCAGCCAAGATAAAATGCAGGGCGCGAACTATGGCTACACCTTC

D gene: NA
clone size: NA
J gene: TRBJ1-1
V gene: TRBV28
CDR3 protein: CTSSAGEAFF
CDR3 DNA: TGTACCAGCAGTGCAGGGGAAGCTTTCTTT

D gene: TRBD2
clone size: NA
J gene: TRBJ2-1
V gene: TRBV6-1
CDR3 protein: CASSDRDYHDEQFF
CDR3 DNA: TGTGCCAGCAGTGACCGGGACTACCACGATGAGCAGTTCTTC

D gene: NA
clone size: NA
J gene: TRBJ1-1
V gene: TRBV3-1/TRBV3-2
CDR3 protein: CASSQIGTEAFF
CDR3 DNA: TGTGCCAGCAGCCAAATCGGCACTGAAGCTTTCTTT

D gene: TRBD2
clone size: NA
J gene: TRBJ2-3
V gene: TRBV5-1
CDR3 protein: CASSLGTSGGRADTQYF
CDR3 DNA: TGCGCCAGCAGCTTAGGGACTAGCGGGGGGCGGGCAGATACGCAGTATTTT

D gene: NA
clone size: NA
J gene: TRBJ1-5
V gene: TRBV7-2
CDR3 protein: CASSLVVRKSAQHF
CDR3 DNA: TGTGCCAGCAGCTTAGTAGTGAGGAAGTCAGCCCAGCATTTT

D gene: TRBD2
clone size: NA
J gene: TRBJ2-2
V gene: TRBV24-1
CDR3 protein: CATSSGGDTGELFF
CDR3 DNA: TGTGCCACCAGTTCGGGGGGGGACACCGGGGAGCTGTTTTTT

D gene: NA
clone size: once
J gene: TRBJ1-1
V gene: TRBV19
CDR3 protein: CASSSRSEAFF
CDR3 DNA: TGTGCCAGTAGTTCGCGGTCAGAAGCTTTCTTT